Presented here are 26 T cell receptor beta chains from one specimen sequenced in a study. Each CDR3 protein is one row after TCRdb ran MiXCR on the 5' RACE reads. The data contain 62,000 or so distinct CDR3 sequences, under 35% of them singletons. The source material was tumor-infiltrating naive CD4+ T cells sorted from the breast tumor. The subset: naive CD4+ T cells, CD4+CD45RA+CD25-. All receptors come from a female donor with breast cancer.

This clonotype was seen more than once but under ten times. This chain uses TRBV9 with TRBJ2-2; possible D gene TRBD2, 5 bases. The CDR3 consists of 14 residues. Between the trimmed V and J ends, which lost 3 bases and 6 bases, there was a span of 12 bases. Germline CDR1 is SGDLS and CDR2 is YYNGEE. The CDR3 DNA sequence: TGTGCCAGCAGCGCCATACTAGAATCCGGGGAGCTGTTTTTT. Amino acids: CASSAILESGELFF. Looking up the rest from reference TRBV9 and TRBJ2-2 gives the full variable domain: DSGVTQTPKHLITATGQRVTLRCSPRSGDLSVYWYQQSLDQGLQFLIQYYNGEERAKGNILERFSAQQFPDLHSELNLSSLELGDSALYFCASSAILESGELFFGEGSRLTVL.

V and J are TRBV4-2 and TRBJ2-1, with 8 nucleotides matching TRBD2. V dropped 4 bases and J dropped 5; count of bases not matched to a gene: 7. The CDR3 length is 15 residues. Germline lookup yields CDR1 LGHNA and CDR2 YNFKEQ. CDR3 amino acids: CASSRGYSGDNEQFF. The CDR3 nucleotides read TGTGCCAGCAGCCGGGGCTATAGCGGGGACAATGAGCAGTTCTTC.

This chain connects TRBV20-1 to TRBJ2-5; maybe TRBD2 (7 bases). Germline CDR1 and CDR2: DFQATT and SNEGSKA (reference sequence). CDR3 length: 15 amino acids. V was trimmed by 1 base and J by 2 bases, leaving 14 bases between them. In nucleotides, the CDR3 is TGCAGTGCTAGAGGAGGGGGGGGTCGTCAAGAGACCCAGTACTTC. This translates into CSARGGGGRQETQYF.

This chain links TRBV29-1 with TRBJ1-2; a weak D match, TRBD1 (5 bases). Germline-derived CDR1 and CDR2 are SQVTM and ANQGSEA. V shed 0 bases and J shed 13 bases, with 21 bases lying between them. CDR3 length: 14 residues. The CDR3 is CSVEDGWYRGSSTF. CDR3 nucleotides: TGCAGCGTTGAAGATGGGTGGTATCGGGGGTCTTCCACCTTC.

The table lists this clonotype with many counts. This chain links TRBV5-6 with TRBJ2-3, with D possibly matching TRBD1 (5 bases). V was trimmed by 0 bases and J by 6 bases, leaving 20 bases between them. The V gene's germline CDR1 is SGHDT and CDR2 YYEEEE. This CDR3 spans 17 amino acids. The CDR3 region has the DNA TGTGCCAGCAGCTTGGGGGAACTACGCCATGCAGGGGATACGCAGTATTTT. Its protein is CASSLGELRHAGDTQYF.

This clonotype was seen at least ten times. The chain uses TRBV6-2 or TRBV6-3 and TRBJ1-3, with D possibly TRBD1 on 5 matching bases. Germline CDR1 is MNHEY and CDR2 is SVGEGT. The CDR3 loop spans 16 amino acids. Trimming stripped 8 bases from V and 0 bases from J, with 17 bases between. The CDR3 sequence: CASLGPRESSGNTIYF. Written as DNA, the CDR3 is TGTGCCAGCTTGGGACCCCGGGAGAGCTCTGGAAACACCATATATTTT.

This clonotype has more than one count but fewer than ten. The rearrangement uses TRBV12-3 or TRBV12-4 and TRBJ2-1; TRBD1 is a possible D gene (5 bases). CDR3 length equals 14 residues. V was clipped by 2 bases and J by 5 bases, with 10 bases between them. Written as DNA, the CDR3 is TGTGCCAGCAGTTTACGTGGGGCGAACAATGAGCAGTTCTTC. Residues: CASSLRGANNEQFF.

This clonotype occurred a few times. V usage is TRBV20-1 and J usage is TRBJ2-7; 8 bases map to TRBD2. With V trimmed by 4 bases and J by 1 base, 9 bases remained unmatched. CDR3 size: 15 residues. Germline lookup yields CDR1 DFQATT and CDR2 SNEGSKA (reference sequence). The CDR3 loop reads CSATPMRGDSYEQYF. CDR3 in DNA: TGCAGTGCTACCCCGATGCGGGGGGATTCCTACGAGCAGTACTTC.

The V gene is TRBV6-5, the J gene TRBJ1-2; D is perhaps TRBD1 (6 bases). CDR1 is MNHEY, CDR2 SVGAGI, per germline. The CDR3 has 16 amino acids. Trimming removed 0 bases from V and 4 bases from J, with 15 bases in between. The CDR3 sequence is CASSYSLGQGSYGYTF. The DNA for the CDR3 is TGTGCCAGCAGTTACTCTCTCGGGCAGGGGAGCTATGGCTACACCTTC.

This clonotype was counted between two and nine times. The CDR3 DNA reads TGCGCCAGCAGCCCATCGGCCGTGGGATCCCACCAATACGAGCAGTACTTC. Its protein product is CASSPSAVGSHQYEQYF. This chain connects TRBV5-1 to TRBJ2-7; D gene unclear. This CDR3 has 17 residues. From germline, CDR1 is SGHRS and CDR2 YFSETQ. V was pared by 4 bases and J by 4 bases, with 24 bases between.

This clonotype was seen a few times. The chain combines TRBV5-6 with TRBJ2-5, with 12 positions matching TRBD2. The CDR3 is made up of 16 amino acids. After removal of 3 bases from V and 6 bases from J, the junction contained 9 bases not matched to a gene. The germline V gene has CDR1 SGHDT and CDR2 YYEEEE. CDR3 region: CASSSLTSGSWKTQYF. CDR3 coding DNA: TGTGCCAGCAGCTCCCTGACTAGCGGGAGTTGGAAGACCCAGTACTTC.

The chain uses TRBV7-8 and TRBJ1-1; maybe TRBD1 (5 bases). This CDR3 is built from 14 residues. CDR1 and CDR2 (germline): SGHVS, FQNEAQ. V gave up 0 bases and J gave up 1 base, with 6 bases separating them. DNA for the CDR3: TGTGCCAGCAGCTTAGCCGGACAGAACACTGAAGCTTTCTTT. It is translated as CASSLAGQNTEAFF. Full variable domain (missing parts from reference TRBV7-8 and TRBJ1-1): GAGVSQSPRYKVAKRGQDVALRCDPISGHVSLFWYQQALGQGPEFLTYFQNEAQLDKSGLPSDRFFAERPEGSVSTLKIQRTQQEDSAVYLCASSLAGQNTEAFFGQGTRLTVV.

A few counts support this clonotype. V and J are TRBV7-2 and TRBJ2-2, with D possibly matching TRBD1 (6 bases). CDR3 length: 16 residues. V lost 5 bases and J 4 bases, leaving 17 bases between the germline ends. Germline-derived CDR1 and CDR2 are SGHTA and FQGNSA. CDR3 protein: CASSTRTVTGTGELFF. The CDR3 DNA reads as TGTGCCAGCAGCACGAGGACAGTGACAGGCACCGGGGAGCTGTTTTTT.

In this sample, this clonotype turned up a few times. The gene calls are TRBV28 and TRBJ1-2, with D unclear. Germline V gives CDR1 MDHEN, CDR2 SYDVKM. The CDR3 has 15 residues. V was cut by 6 bases and J by 2 bases, with 16 bases left in between. The CDR3 is CASSPRQTGNYGYTF. The CDR3 region has the DNA TGTGCCAGCAGCCCTCGTCAAACGGGGAACTATGGCTACACCTTC.

This clonotype was detected only a few times. The chain joins TRBV6-5 to TRBJ1-2, with no clear D. The CDR3 has 15 residues. Germline-derived CDR1 and CDR2 are MNHEY and SVGAGI. Trimming pared 0 bases from V and 6 bases from J, leaving 14 bases between. The CDR3 reads CASSYSSRVRDGYTF. The CDR3 bases are TGTGCCAGCAGTTACTCGTCCCGGGTTAGGGATGGCTACACCTTC.

This rearrangement joins TRBV7-2 to TRBJ2-3; the D gene is possibly TRBD2 (7 bases). The CDR3 spans 18 residues. Between the trimmed V and J ends, which lost 3 bases and 2 bases, there was a span of 21 bases. The germline V gene encodes CDR1 SGHTA and CDR2 FQGNSA. The CDR3 is CASSFGTLTGGPTDTQYF. The DNA for the CDR3 is TGTGCCAGCAGCTTCGGGACACTCACCGGGGGGCCCACAGATACGCAGTATTTT.

This clonotype has just a few counts. The chain employs TRBV7-2 and TRBJ2-2, with unresolved D. CDR3 length: 14 amino acids. Trimming took 2 bases from V and 6 from J, leaving 10 bases between them. Germline values: CDR1 SGHTA, CDR2 FQGNSA. As DNA, the CDR3 is TGTGCCAGCAGCTTAAGTTCTACTCCCGGGGAGCTGTTTTTT. Encoded protein: CASSLSSTPGELFF.

The chain has TRBV7-8 and TRBJ2-7; TRBD1 agrees at 10 bases. The CDR3 contains 14 residues. Germline trimming cut 9 bases from V and 6 bases from J; bases unmatched to any gene: 11. From germline, CDR1 is SGHVS and CDR2 FQNEAQ. In DNA form, the CDR3 reads TGTGCCAGTCTAAGACAGGGGGCTTCAGGCGAGCAGTACTTC. It encodes CASLRQGASGEQYF.

Concerning this clonotype itself: Its ends do not fully match the called genes, so a read error is possible. The chain combines TRBV5-6 with TRBJ2-2, with D perhaps TRBD2 (5 bases). This CDR3 region has 17 residues. The germline V gene has CDR1 SGHDT and CDR2 YYEEEE. CDR3 nucleotide sequence: TGTGCCAGCAGTCCGGGCCTAGCTATAAGTAACAACGGGGAGCTGTTTTTT. It specifies CASSPGLAISNNGELFF.

The chain is built from TRBV20-1 and TRBJ2-7; 9 positions agree with TRBD1. V shed 6 bases, J shed 5 bases, and the junction held 8 bases outside the gene matches. CDR3 length: 13 amino acids. Germline CDR1 is DFQATT and CDR2 is SNEGSKA (reference sequence). This CDR3 reads CSAGRQGENEQYF. The CDR3 DNA reads TGCAGTGCGGGCCGACAGGGGGAGAACGAGCAGTACTTC.

Notes on this clonotype: Lacking the conserved final phenylalanine or tryptophan, this CDR3 likely reflects a read error. V usage is TRBV12-3 or TRBV12-4 and J usage is TRBJ1-5; 9 bases fit TRBD1. The CDR3 runs to 15 residues. The V gene end was trimmed by 6 bases and the J gene end by 1 base; junction bases not matched to a gene: 4. The CDR3 sequence is CASSETGGSNQPQHS. The CDR3 DNA is TGTGCCAGCAGCGAGACAGGGGGAAGCAATCAGCCCCAGCATTCT.

The gene calls are TRBV2 and TRBJ1-1, with 7 bases lining up with TRBD1. V lost 6 bases and J lost 5; bases outside the gene matches: 9. The CDR3 spans 14 residues. Looked up from germline, CDR1 is SNHLY and CDR2 is FYNNEI. The CDR3 protein is CASRGGQVITEAFF. CDR3 bases: TGTGCCAGCAGAGGCGGACAGGTTATAACTGAAGCTTTCTTT.

The chain links TRBV4-1 to TRBJ1-2; 10 bases line up with TRBD1. The length of the CDR3 is 15 residues. The trim removed 5 bases at V and 7 bases at J, leaving 10 bases unmatched. CDR1 is MGHRA and CDR2 is YSYEKL in the germline V gene. Here the CDR3 reads CASSITGQGEGGYTF. The CDR3 bases are TGCGCCAGCAGCATTACCGGACAGGGGGAGGGTGGCTACACCTTC.

This clonotype occurred many times. J is TRBJ2-3 and V is TRBV20-1; D ambiguous. The CDR3 covers 13 residues. V dropped 5 bases and J dropped 4 bases, with 13 bases sitting between them. Germline assignment: CDR1 DFQATT and CDR2 SNEGSKA (reference sequence). This chain's CDR3 is CSAVPLIADTQYF. Here the CDR3 DNA reads TGCAGTGCTGTACCCCTTATTGCAGATACGCAGTATTTT.

The chain employs TRBV4-1 and TRBJ1-1; D is possibly TRBD1 (5 bases). This CDR3 is 14 amino acids long. Germline V CDR1 and CDR2: MGHRA, YSYEKL. V was clipped by 4 bases and J by 4 bases, with 13 bases between them. The DNA for the CDR3 is TGCGCCAGCAGCCTCTCCAGGGAGGTCACTGAAGCTTTCTTT. Encoded protein: CASSLSREVTEAFF.

This clonotype was seen many times. The chain uses TRBV4-3 and TRBJ1-4; D may be TRBD1 (5 bases). Germline CDR1 LGHNA, CDR2 YSLEER. V was trimmed by 4 bases and J by 2 bases, leaving 14 bases between them. The CDR3 extends over 16 amino acids. The CDR3 loop is CASSRYPGATNEKLFF. The CDR3 DNA reads TGCGCCAGCAGCCGGTATCCCGGGGCTACTAATGAAAAACTGTTTTTT.